Sequencing of this TCR beta chain was carried out in a study of T-cell memory formation after mild COVID-19. Study details: Largely, TCR clusters stayed within a single donor.

MiXCR was run by TCRdb on the 5' RACE reads, yielding one entry per CDR3 protein. The data show about 180,000 distinct CDR3 sequences, roughly 18% seen once. The CDR3 totals 17 residues. Looked up from germline, CDR1 is MDHEN and CDR2 is SYDVKM. V was clipped by 6 bases and J by 0 bases; unmatched bases: 7. This clonotype has more than one count but fewer than ten. The specimen was PBMCs or a T cell subset sorted from them (not recorded which). The clonotype comes from a man between 18 and 35 years old who had mild COVID-19 (a few samples of this study predate the infection). Cell type and time point are not known. The genes are TRBV28 and TRBJ2-6; TRBD1 agrees at 8 bases. The chain's CDR3 is CASRSGQGFSGANVLTF. CDR3 DNA: TGTGCCAGCAGGTCCGGACAGGGATTCTCTGGGGCCAACGTCCTGACTTTC. Based on the CDR3 plus reference TRBV28 and TRBJ2-6, the full variable domain is DVKVTQSSRYLVKRTGEKVFLECVQDMDHENMFWYRQDPGLGLRLIYFSYDVKMKEKGDIPEGYSVSREKKERFSLILESASTNQTSMYLCASRSGQGFSGANVLTFGAGSRLTVL.